This TCR beta chain was observed in a study of beta chain features in type 1 diabetes listed by TCRdb under 2018. Study-wide context: No differences in mean age, gender distribution, total cell number or subset yield were found between patients and healthy donors. A total of roughly 100,000,000 sorted cells were examined across all samples, and the number of cells per subset was strongly correlated with RNA yield. The study compared TCRB repertoires of sorted circulating CD4+ T cell subsets between recently diagnosed type 1 diabetes patients and matched healthy donors. Regulatory and stem cell-like memory subsets were obtained from only 8 patients and roughly eight healthy donors, while naive and central memory subsets were obtained from all 28 donors.

A single peripheral blood draw of around 100 mL on average was collected from each donor into heparinised tubes. A BD FACSAria II and a panel including CD45RO, CCR7, CD25, CD127, CD95 and CD27 were used to sort naive, central memory, regulatory and stem cell-like memory CD4+ T cells. Every sorted population had a purity above 95%. PBMCs were isolated immediately by Lymphoprep density gradient centrifugation and stained directly without culture. So that batch effects would be minimized, each experiment stained and sorted samples in pairs, pairing one healthy donor with one patient. This clone occurred a few times. Its recognized antigen is unknown. No quality values exist for individual bases; no much larger clone is one base distant. General findings and caveats noted by the study authors: At VDJ recombination sites, patients with type 1 diabetes made fewer insertions and deleted more nucleotides, a pattern implying thymic rearrangement abnormalities. Naive, central memory and regulatory TCRB repertoires appeared more similar among patients than among healthy donors. In all four CD4+ subsets, TCRB CDR3 length was moderately but significantly shorter in type 1 diabetes patients. Because small numbers of individuals were included in the HLA sub-analyses, any influence of HLA type on TCRB rearrangement was left unresolved. Because cDNA was sequenced instead of genomic DNA, activated cells with high expression could be over-represented, although the groups did not differ in activation or CD3 levels. PCR may preferentially amplify shorter templates, but because patient and control samples were amplified and corrected together, any resulting skew would affect both groups equally.

The High Capacity cDNA Reverse Transcription Kit was used to reverse transcribe all of the isolated RNA, meaning that expressed TCRB transcripts were what got sequenced. Deep immunoSEQ sequencing was performed on naive, central memory and regulatory T cell samples, with an average of roughly 3.5 million total reads per sample. After sorted cells were lysed in RLT buffer, RNA was extracted with DNase-treated RNeasy Micro or Mini kits, with the choice depending on cell number. To prevent cross-contamination, each cell subset was processed individually, whereas patient and healthy donor samples were processed jointly. The immunoSEQ multiplex PCR was used to amplify TCRB sequences from cDNA, generating 87-bp fragments that spanned the CDR3 region. The amplicons were sequenced using the Illumina HiSeq platform. Under the source paper's analysis protocol: Synthetic template baselines were used to correct PCR bias computationally, reads within Hamming distance 2 were collapsed, and singletons that could not be merged were discarded. Reads were aligned against IMGT to assign V, D and J genes, CDR3 length and insertions or deletions at six rearrangement sites. Within each subset, clonotype counts were normalized to the number of sorted cells before true diversity and Gini coefficients were calculated with the tcR R package. The overlap coefficient, calculated on TCRB nucleotide sequences, was used to quantify repertoire sharing. Out-of-frame TCRB sequences from naive cells were analyzed to stand in for the pre-selection repertoire. The source is immuneACCESS, and TCRdb retained only in-frame sequences with V and J called. Part of the clones is not carried over; for the studies checked, unresolved V genes explain less than half of this, and the remainder is unexplained. Clone size and V and J calls were adopted from that table, with D and trimming inferred from the DNA. The sample data list some 150,000 clones, and 10% of these were observed just once. Around 1.4% of the sample comes from the top ten.

This clonotype originated in a man aged 18 to 30 in good health. Sequencing was carried out using naive CD4+ T cells from blood. What the cell subset or site label conveys for this sample: true naive CD4+ T cells.

The CDR3 corresponds to CASSPGGNYGYTF. The DNA sequence is given as TGTGCCAGCAGCCCAGGGGGGAACTATGGCTACACCTTC. The chain employs TRBV6-5 and TRBJ1-2, with 7 junctional bases fitting TRBD1. CDR1 and CDR2 were assigned from the germline V gene as MNHEY and SVGAGI. V and J are trimmed by 6 bases and 2 bases, and the gene matches miss 3 bases of the junction. Reading from cysteine to phenylalanine, the CDR3 counts 13 amino acids. This entry keeps only the CDR3 DNA: 39 bases, framed from base 1.